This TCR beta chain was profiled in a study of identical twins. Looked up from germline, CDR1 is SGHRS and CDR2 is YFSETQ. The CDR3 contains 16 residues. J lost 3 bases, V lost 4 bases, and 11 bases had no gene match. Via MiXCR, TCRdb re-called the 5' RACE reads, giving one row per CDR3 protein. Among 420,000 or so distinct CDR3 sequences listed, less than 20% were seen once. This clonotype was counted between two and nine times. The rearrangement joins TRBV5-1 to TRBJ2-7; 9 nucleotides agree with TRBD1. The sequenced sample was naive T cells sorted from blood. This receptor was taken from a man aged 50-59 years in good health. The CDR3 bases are TGCGCCAGCAGCATGCTTACAGGGGGCGTCGGCTACGAGCAGTACTTC. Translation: CASSMLTGGVGYEQYF.